What follows are 7 T cell receptor beta chains derived from one specimen sequenced in a study of CXCR3-negative and CXCR3-positive naive CD8 T cells. These receptors' targets are unknown. The method, 5' RACE with UMI labels, was used to prepare the TRB cDNA libraries. TCRdb re-called the 5' RACE reads; every CDR3 protein appears as one record, without DNA. The listing contains around 6,900 distinct CDR3 sequences. Study-wide results and limits: Hydrophobicity was higher for TRB CDR3s found in CXCR3-positive naive cells than in CXCR3-negative naive cells.

Input material: naive CXCR3+ CD8+ T cells from blood. Indicated subset: CD45RO-CCR7+CD27+CD95- naive CD8+ T cells expressing CXCR3 (TNR3+). The receptors were gathered from a human donor in good health. Some clones in this sample may be carry-over from other donors' samples.

This clonotype counts as medium-sized by frequency. This chain links TRBV12-3 or TRBV12-4 with TRBJ2-1; checking the TCRdb D call of TRBD1 is not possible without DNA. This CDR3 is 14 amino acids long. The chain's CDR3 is CASRPGTANNEQFF.

The V gene is TRBV29-1, the J gene TRBJ2-1; TCRdb picks TRBD1, but there is no DNA to check that call. This CDR3 is 16 amino acids long. Germline V gene sequence: CDR1 SQVTM, CDR2 ANQGSEA. CDR3 region: CSVTLPGTPTAGEQFF.

The chain joins TRBV20-1 to TRBJ1-1. CDR3 length equals 11 residues. The germline V gene has CDR1 DFQATT and CDR2 SNEGSKA (reference sequence). The CDR3 is CSALQVAEAFF.

The J gene is TRBJ2-7, the V gene TRBV7-9. The CDR3 loop spans 12 amino acids. The germline gives CDR1 SEHNR, CDR2 FQNEAQ (reference sequence). This chain's CDR3 is CASSWDSTEQYF.

By frequency, this clonotype registers medium-sized. The chain couples TRBV12-3 or TRBV12-4 to TRBJ1-1; as DNA is missing, the TRBD1 call by TCRdb cannot be tested. There are 14 residues in the CDR3. The CDR3 here is CASSFQGRNTEAFF.

This chain connects TRBV15 to TRBJ1-3. CDR3 size: 13 residues. Per the germline V gene, CDR1 is LNHNV and CDR2 is YYDKDF (reference sequence). CDR3 sequence: CATSSNPGNTIYF.

This clonotype registers medium-sized by frequency. The chain recombines TRBV14 with TRBJ2-3. CDR1 and CDR2 (germline): SGHDN, FVKESK. The CDR3 sequence is 16 residues long. This chain's CDR3 is CASSQGFSKPTDTQYF.